The clone carrying this TCR beta chain was seen repeatedly, ten times or more. Antigen specificity is unknown. The source of the PBMCs was approximately 10 ml of fresh peripheral blood. This record comes from a study of Graves' ophthalmopathy and Graves' hyperthyroidism. The study, taken as a whole, reports: Among expanded thyroid clonotypes above 0.001 frequency, most also occurred in blood.

The germline V gene has CDR1 SGDLS and CDR2 YYNGEE. J lost 0 bases, V lost 1 base, and 10 bases had no gene match. The CDR3 sequence is 19 residues long. The TCR beta CDR3 regions underwent amplification from RNA transcripts. HTBI-primed first-round RT-PCR preceded second-round multiplex PCR. MiXCR, applied by TCRdb to the multiplex PCR reads, yields one record per CDR3 protein. The table shows 45,000 to 60,000 distinct CDR3 sequences, with roughly half occurring only once. The sequence was obtained from an adult woman with Graves' ophthalmopathy. V usage is TRBV9 and J usage is TRBJ2-1, with 10 positions matching TRBD2. The sample consisted of peripheral blood. Written as DNA, the CDR3 is TGTGCCAGCAGCGTATTGGAGCGGGAGGGGAATCCCTCCTACAATGAGCAGTTCTTC. Its protein product is CASSVLEREGNPSYNEQFF.